This TCR beta chain derives from a study of blood T cell repertoires in COVID-19 (TCRdb year 2020). Looking at the study overall: The collaborator samples originated in the United States, Italy and Spain and spanned the acute and convalescent phases of COVID-19. The prospective study material was composed of cDNA or gDNA derived from T cells, B-cell-depleted T cells, or PBMCs. The dataset comprised deeply sampled blood TCRbeta repertoires from subjects exposed to, actively infected with, or recovered from COVID-19. The repertoires were released in a freely available public database meant as a resource for research on the immune response to SARS-CoV-2. The samples were drawn from two sources: the first 160 participants of the ongoing ImmuneRACE study, and 1,254 subjects contributed by 6 global collaborators. Nearly every sample came with metadata listing a de-identified subject ID, COVID-19 status, age in years and sex. Where available, HLA class I and class II types were taken from metadata supplied by the sample provider and were not determined by assay-based typing. What the authors observed across the whole study: Clinical and demographic metadata were provided uncurated, with the amount varying by source and participant.

In regard to this clone: It has no known antigen specificity. Base-call qualities are not available, and no considerably larger clone is one nucleotide away.

TCRbeta CDR3 regions were amplified from genomic DNA using the immunoSEQ Assay, a bias-controlled multiplex PCR. The study's own analysis went as follows. Within the assay, amplification of reference gene primers was used to estimate how many nucleated cells each sample contained. Sequence reads were collapsed and filtered to measure the absolute abundance of every unique TCRbeta CDR3 rearrangement. For each sample, productive Simpson clonality was calculated by taking the square root of Simpson's diversity index across productive rearrangements. The clones in this table, taken by TCRdb from immuneACCESS, are in-frame only. Not every clone is retained; where verified, under half of the shortfall comes from an unresolved V gene, and the cause of the rest is unknown. V, J and clone size are those of that table, while D and trimming were read from the DNA. Across this sample there are more than 95,000 clones, with 75% to 95% seen only once. 1.5% to 2% of the sample belongs to the ten largest clones.

Inclusive of the bounding cysteine and phenylalanine, the CDR3 is 17 residues long. The CDR3 DNA has 51 bases and is translated from base 1. The germline V end is reduced by 0 bases and the J end by 4 bases; junction bases left unmatched: 3. The germline V gene specifies SGHDN as CDR1 and FVKESK as CDR2. The collaborating institutions used their own protocols to collect whole blood in K2EDTA tubes. Collaborator samples were shipped for TCRbeta analysis as frozen whole blood, isolated PBMCs, or DNA extracted from either sample type. Rearrangement joined TRBV14 to TRBJ2-1, with TRBD2 identical over 13 junction bases. This receptor was identified in a human donor with active COVID-19. The donor label of this sample is uncertain. The specimen sequenced was peripheral blood. In nucleotides, the sequence is TGTGCCAGCAGCCAAGACCGACTAGCGGGGGGTTACAATGAGCAGTTCTTC. Its product reads: CASSQDRLAGGYNEQFF.